Given below is one T cell receptor (beta chain) in context. The sample holds a few counts of this clone. Its antigen is still unknown. No quality values exist for individual bases; no much larger clone is one base distant. These data are taken from a study of beta chain features in type 1 diabetes (dated by TCRdb to 2017 to 2018). As for the study more broadly: No differences in mean age, gender distribution, total cell number or subset yield were found between patients and healthy donors. Across all samples, approximately 98,000,000 sorted cells were examined, and cell number per subset correlated strongly with RNA yield. In the study, recently diagnosed type 1 diabetes patients and matched healthy donors were compared on the TCRB repertoires of their sorted circulating CD4+ T cell subsets. Regulatory and stem cell-like memory subsets were obtained from only 8 patients and roughly 8 healthy donors, while naive and central memory subsets were obtained from all 28 donors.

V drops 5 bases and J drops 1 base, leaving 15 bases in between. The CDR3 contains 16 residues, cysteine and phenylalanine counted. Kept here is only the CDR3 DNA, which spans 48 bases and is read in frame from base 1. In the germline V gene (reference sequence), CDR1 corresponds to SGHNT and CDR2 to YYREEE. Each donor gave one peripheral blood draw, averaging about 100 mL, which was collected into heparinised tubes. Naive, central memory, regulatory and stem cell-like memory CD4+ T cells were sorted on a BD FACSAria II using a panel including CD45RO, CCR7, CD25, CD127, CD95 and CD27. All sorted populations exceeded 98% purity. PBMCs were isolated right away by Lymphoprep density gradient centrifugation and were stained directly, without culture. So that batch effects would be minimized, each experiment stained and sorted samples in pairs, pairing one healthy donor with one patient. What the work shows at the level of the full study, not this receptor alone: Because cDNA was sequenced instead of genomic DNA, highly expressing activated cells could be over-represented, though the groups showed no difference in activation or CD3 levels. Fewer insertions and more nucleotide deletions at VDJ recombination sites were observed in patients with type 1 diabetes, implying thymic rearrangement abnormalities. Naive, central memory and regulatory TCRB repertoires appeared to be more similar among patients than among healthy donors. In all four CD4+ subsets, TCRB CDR3 length was moderately but significantly shorter in type 1 diabetes patients. Shorter templates might have been favored by PCR, but patient and control samples were amplified and corrected together, so both groups would have been affected equally by any skew. Because small numbers of individuals were included in the HLA sub-analyses, any influence of HLA type on TCRB rearrangement was left unresolved.

The High Capacity cDNA Reverse Transcription Kit was used to reverse transcribe all of the isolated RNA, meaning that expressed TCRB transcripts were what got sequenced. Naive, central memory and regulatory T cell samples underwent deep immunoSEQ sequencing, averaging about 3.3 million total reads per sample. Sorted cells were lysed in RLT buffer and RNA was extracted with DNase-treated RNeasy Micro or Mini kits, depending on cell number. Each cell subset was processed separately to prevent cross-contamination, with patient and healthy donor samples processed together. The immunoSEQ multiplex PCR was used to amplify TCRB sequences from cDNA, yielding 87-bp fragments that span the CDR3 region. The amplicons were sequenced using the Illumina HiSeq platform. The paper's processing steps were these. PCR bias was corrected computationally using synthetic template baselines, and reads within Hamming distance 2 were collapsed, with unmergeable singletons discarded. Reads were aligned against IMGT to assign V, D and J genes, CDR3 length and insertions or deletions at six rearrangement sites. Within each subset, clonotype counts were normalized to the number of sorted cells before true diversity and Gini coefficients were calculated with the tcR R package. Repertoire sharing was quantified using the overlap coefficient calculated on TCRB nucleotide sequences. Out-of-frame TCRB sequences from naive cells were analyzed as a proxy for the pre-selection repertoire. The source is immuneACCESS, and TCRdb retained only in-frame sequences with V and J called. Part of the clones is not carried over; for the studies checked, unresolved V genes explain less than half of this, and the remainder is unexplained. The V and J calls and clone size come from that table; D and trimming were worked out from the DNA. Across this sample there are under 250,000 clones, with roughly 15% seen only once. More than 0.025% of the sample is held by the ten biggest clonotypes.

Sequenced sample: naive CD4+ T cells from blood. The cell subset or site label for this specimen denotes: true naive CD4+ T cells. The rearranged chain carries TRBV5-4 and TRBJ2-2, with a weak D call of TRBD2 (6 bases match). The source is a woman between 35 and 50 years old in good health. Read as DNA, the sequence is TGTGCCAGCAGGTCCCGCGCCGGGGGGAACACCGGGGAGCTGTTTTTT. It is translated as CASRSRAGGNTGELFF.